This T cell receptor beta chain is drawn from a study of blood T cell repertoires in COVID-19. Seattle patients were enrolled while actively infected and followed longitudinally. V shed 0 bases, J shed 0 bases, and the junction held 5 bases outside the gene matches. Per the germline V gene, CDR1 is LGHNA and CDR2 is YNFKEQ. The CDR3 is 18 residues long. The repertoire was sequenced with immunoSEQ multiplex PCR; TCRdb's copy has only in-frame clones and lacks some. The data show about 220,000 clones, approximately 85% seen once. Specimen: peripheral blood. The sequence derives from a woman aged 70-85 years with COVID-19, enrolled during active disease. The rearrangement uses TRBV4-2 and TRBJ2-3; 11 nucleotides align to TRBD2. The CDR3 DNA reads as TGTGCCAGCAGCCAAGAAGGGACTAGCGGTATCAGCACAGATACGCAGTATTTT. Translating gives CASSQEGTSGISTDTQYF.